The rows below give T cell receptor beta chains drawn from one sample of a study of T cells in Graves' hyperthyroidism and ophthalmopathy. Each CDR3 protein is one row after TCRdb ran MiXCR on the multiplex PCR reads. Of around 420,000 distinct CDR3 sequences detected, 15% to 18% appear once; the ten largest clones hold 11% to 15%. What was sequenced was blood. The receptor source for this set is a woman aged 18-30 years with Graves' hyperthyroidism. CDR3s include the opening cysteine and the closing phenylalanine or tryptophan. A D gene is named only where the DNA matches it firmly. Not every row has a clone size; where given, it reads once, few, many or a size class.

clone_size	j_call	v_call	d_call	cdr3_aa	cdr3_nt
.	TRBJ2-1	TRBV20-1	TRBD2	CSASARIPGLAGGPNYNEQFF	TGCAGTGCTAGCGCCCGTATACCGGGACTAGCGGGAGGGCCAAATTACAATGAGCAGTTCTTC
many	TRBJ2-1	TRBV11-3	TRBD2	CASSLRLAGADEQFF	TGTGCCAGCAGCTTACGGCTAGCGGGGGCCGACGAGCAGTTCTTC
many	TRBJ2-1	TRBV2	TRBD2	CASSDRREGLSEQFF	TGTGCCAGCAGTGATCGGCGGGAGGGCCTCAGTGAGCAGTTCTTC
many	TRBJ1-1	TRBV3-1	.	CASSQDGARGWPSTEAFF	TGTGCCAGCAGCCAAGACGGGGCGCGGGGGTGGCCTAGCACTGAAGCTTTCTTT
many	TRBJ2-2	TRBV27	TRBD2	CASSPRLKREGTGELFF	TGTGCCAGCAGTCCACGACTAAAGCGGGAGGGAACCGGGGAGCTGTTTTTT
many	TRBJ2-7	TRBV28	.	CASRLSIQIYEQYF	TGTGCCAGTAGACTCAGTATCCAGATTTACGAGCAGTACTTC
many	TRBJ1-1	TRBV18	.	CASSPGRDTEAFF	TGTGCCAGCTCACCGGGACGAGACACTGAAGCTTTCTTT
many	TRBJ2-1	TRBV12-3/TRBV12-4	TRBD2	CASSAGLAGNEQFF	TGTGCCAGCAGTGCCGGACTAGCGGGCAATGAGCAGTTCTTC
few	TRBJ2-3	TRBV3-1	TRBD1	CASSQVDSRGQGAADTQYF	TGTGCCAGCAGCCAAGTCGATTCCCGGGGACAGGGGGCGGCCGATACGCAGTATTTT
many	TRBJ1-5	TRBV6-7	.	CASIPPREDQPQHF	TGTGCCAGCATTCCACCCCGGGAGGATCAGCCCCAGCATTTT
many	TRBJ1-1	TRBV7-9	.	CASSYRQIFGTEAFF	TGTGCCAGCAGCTATCGACAGATTTTCGGCACTGAAGCTTTCTTT
.	TRBJ2-6	TRBV19	TRBD1	CASSILRQGAAGANVLTF	TGTGCCAGTAGTATCCTTCGACAGGGAGCCGCTGGGGCCAACGTCCTGACTTTC
few	TRBJ2-3	TRBV27	TRBD2	CASSSGTSGPSDTQYF	TGTGCCAGCAGCTCCGGGACTAGCGGTCCCTCAGATACGCAGTATTTT
once	TRBJ2-7	TRBV19	TRBD1	CASSMGPGQTYEQYF	TGTGCCAGTAGTATGGGCCCGGGACAGACCTACGAGCAGTACTTC
.	TRBJ2-3	TRBV12-3/TRBV12-4	TRBD2	CASSSLAGGQADTQYF	TGTGCCAGCAGTTCCCTAGCGGGGGGGCAGGCAGATACGCAGTATTTT
many	TRBJ1-1	TRBV10-3	TRBD1	CAVRQGSNTEAFF	TGTGCCGTCCGACAGGGGTCGAACACTGAAGCTTTCTTT
few	TRBJ1-4	TRBV28	TRBD1	CASSDDRGRDEKLFF	TGTGCCAGCAGCGATGACAGGGGGCGGGATGAAAAACTGTTTTTT
.	TRBJ2-1	TRBV2	TRBD2	CASTSGRGQFF	TGTGCCAGCACTAGCGGGAGGGGGCAGTTCTTC
few	TRBJ2-2	TRBV15	.	CATSSVRWENTGELFF	TGTGCCACCAGCAGCGTGCGCTGGGAAAACACCGGGGAGCTGTTTTTT
many	TRBJ2-3	TRBV20-1	.	CSAVDRSTQYF	TGCAGTGCAGTTGACAGGTCTACGCAGTATTTT
many	TRBJ2-1	TRBV28	TRBD1	CASSSPGQGKSYNEQFF	TGTGCCAGCAGTTCACCGGGACAGGGAAAGTCCTACAATGAGCAGTTCTTC
many	TRBJ2-1	TRBV2	.	CASSSWRDRGDLAGGSSYNEQFF	TGTGCCAGCAGTAGCTGGCGGGACAGGGGGGATTTAGCGGGAGGTAGCTCCTACAATGAGCAGTTCTTC
many	TRBJ2-7	TRBV18	.	CASSGPLRGGEQYF	TGTGCCAGCTCAGGACCCTTGAGGGGCGGAGAGCAGTACTTC
many	TRBJ2-1	TRBV20-1	TRBD2	CSARDARLAGYYNEQFF	TGCAGTGCTAGAGACGCAAGACTAGCGGGGTACTACAATGAGCAGTTCTTC
few	TRBJ1-2	TRBV19	TRBD1	CASSMQGAHGYTF	TGTGCCAGTAGTATGCAGGGGGCTCATGGCTACACCTTC
many	TRBJ2-7	TRBV29-1	.	CSVEIHASYEQYF	TGCAGCGTTGAAATCCACGCCTCCTACGAGCAGTACTTC
once	TRBJ1-2	TRBV20-1	.	CSARDLKTVTYGYTF	TGCAGTGCTAGAGATTTAAAGACAGTTACTTATGGCTACACCTTC
many	TRBJ1-1	TRBV28	.	CASSFGNTEAFF	TGTGCCAGCAGTTTCGGGAACACTGAAGCTTTCTTT
.	TRBJ1-1	TRBV6-2/TRBV6-3	.	CASSYMYPTEAFF	TGTGCCAGCAGTTACATGTACCCCACTGAAGCTTTCTTT
few	TRBJ2-2	TRBV11-2	TRBD1	CASSSRQGGFRELFF	TGTGCCAGCAGCTCCCGACAGGGCGGTTTTCGGGAGCTGTTTTTT
many	TRBJ2-2	TRBV6-1	.	CASRIITGSANTGELFF	TGTGCCAGCAGGATTATTACGGGTTCCGCGAACACCGGGGAGCTGTTTTTT
many	TRBJ2-3	TRBV12-3/TRBV12-4	.	CANSPKSDTQYF	TGTGCCAACAGTCCCAAGTCGGATACGCAGTATTTT
few	TRBJ2-4	TRBV5-1	TRBD1	CASTPGGGSKNIQYF	TGCGCCAGCACCCCAGGGGGCGGGTCCAAAAACATTCAGTACTTC
few	TRBJ1-5	TRBV20-1	.	CSAPRGGGNQPQHF	TGCAGTGCCCCCCGGGGGGGGGGAAATCAGCCCCAGCATTTT
.	TRBJ2-6	TRBV3-1	.	CASSPPGTRESGANVLTF	TGTGCCAGCAGCCCCCCCGGGACACGGGAATCTGGGGCCAACGTCCTGACTTTC
.	TRBJ2-7	TRBV5-1	TRBD2	CASSLNSGGPEQYF	TGCGCCAGCAGCTTGAATAGCGGGGGGCCCGAGCAGTACTTC
many	TRBJ2-3	TRBV11-1	.	CASSESGSTDTQYF	TGTGCCAGCAGCGAGAGCGGGAGCACAGATACGCAGTATTTT
.	TRBJ2-7	TRBV7-8	TRBD1	CASSARTGIDYEQYF	TGTGCCAGCAGCGCCCGGACAGGGATCGACTACGAGCAGTACTTC
.	TRBJ2-7	TRBV5-6	TRBD1	CASSPAGTVGGEQYF	TGTGCCAGCAGCCCAGCCGGGACAGTCGGAGGAGAGCAGTACTTC
many	TRBJ1-5	TRBV20-1	.	CSAAKGGGQPQHF	TGCAGTGCGGCTAAGGGGGGAGGTCAGCCCCAGCATTTT
many	TRBJ1-1	TRBV28	.	CASSFPTKNTEAFF	TGTGCCAGCAGTTTTCCTACCAAGAACACTGAAGCTTTCTTT
.	TRBJ1-2	TRBV20-1	.	CSALRTATYGYTF	TGCAGTGCCCTACGGACAGCCACCTATGGCTACACCTTC
few	TRBJ2-3	TRBV7-9	.	CASRRSGALVDTQYF	TGTGCCAGCCGCCGTAGCGGAGCGTTGGTAGATACGCAGTATTTT
.	TRBJ1-6	TRBV3-1	.	CASSGNRGELLPLHF	TGTGCCAGCAGCGGGAATAGGGGGGAACTACTCCCCCTCCACTTT
few	TRBJ1-2	TRBV6-1	.	CASSSARGGYTF	TGTGCCAGCAGTTCGGCTCGAGGTGGCTACACCTTC
.	TRBJ1-2	TRBV19	.	CASSQVLYGYTF	TGTGCCAGTAGTCAAGTTCTTTATGGCTACACCTTC
many	TRBJ2-3	TRBV20-1	.	CRVGSTDTQYF	TGCAGAGTGGGAAGCACAGATACGCAGTATTTT
few	TRBJ2-2	TRBV11-2	.	CASSLAQGNTGELFF	TGTGCCAGCAGCTTAGCACAGGGAAACACCGGGGAGCTGTTTTTT
many	TRBJ1-2	TRBV29-1	.	CSVEQYGYGYTF	TGCAGCGTGGAACAGTACGGCTATGGCTACACCTTC
many	TRBJ2-3	TRBV7-2	TRBD2	CASSLVPREGNTDTQYF	TGTGCCAGCAGCTTAGTCCCACGGGAGGGGAACACAGATACGCAGTATTTT
many	TRBJ2-5	TRBV2	TRBD1	CASRDRGLGETQYF	TGTGCCAGCAGGGACAGGGGCTTGGGGGAGACCCAGTACTTC
few	TRBJ2-1	TRBV14	.	CASSRQGFYNEQFF	TGTGCCAGCAGCCGACAAGGGTTCTACAATGAGCAGTTCTTC
few	TRBJ2-7	TRBV20-1	TRBD2	CSARGPRIAGSSYEQYF	TGCAGTGCTAGAGGTCCCAGGATAGCGGGGAGTTCCTACGAGCAGTACTTC
many	TRBJ2-5	TRBV11-3	.	CASSSTGQETQYF	TGTGCCAGCAGTTCGACAGGCCAAGAGACCCAGTACTTC
many	TRBJ2-1	TRBV3-1	.	CASSPLAGTYNEQFF	TGTGCCAGCAGTCCTTTGGCGGGGACCTACAATGAGCAGTTCTTC
many	TRBJ2-5	TRBV6-6	.	CASSYLDRQETQYF	TGTGCCAGCAGTTACTTGGACCGCCAAGAGACCCAGTACTTC
.	TRBJ2-1	TRBV19	.	CASSIGLTLRNEQFF	TGTGCCAGTAGTATTGGGCTAACTTTAAGAAATGAGCAGTTCTTC